The rows below give T cell receptor beta chains drawn from one sample of a study of cytomegalovirus exposure and HLA in healthy donors. Method: immunoSEQ multiplex PCR; TCRdb's copy keeps in-frame clones and lacks some. The data hold roughly 150,000 clones, with approximately 79% observed a single time. Sample: PBMCs. All receptors derive from a male donor in good health and CMV-seronegative. Each CDR3 is given with its conserved first and last residue. A D gene is named only where the DNA matches it firmly. Clone sizes are given selectively: once, few, many, or a class where the clone is expanded.

size: -; J: TRBJ1-2; D: -; V: TRBV5-4; DNA: TGTGCCAGCACCCCCCGCGGCGGGGCACCGAACTATGGCTACACCTTC; CDR3: CASTPRGGAPNYGYTF
size: -; J: TRBJ2-2; D: TRBD2; V: TRBV7-3; DNA: TGTGCCAGCAGCTTCCTAGCGGGAGGCGGGGAGCTGTTTTTT; CDR3: CASSFLAGGGELFF
size: once; J: TRBJ1-4; D: TRBD1; V: TRBV5-1; DNA: TGCGCCAGCAGCGGGGGACAGGGAGGGACTAATGAAAAACTGTTTTTT; CDR3: CASSGGQGGTNEKLFF
size: -; J: TRBJ2-5; D: TRBD2; V: TRBV6-5; DNA: TGTGCCAGCGGGGGACTAGCGGGAGGACAAGAGACCCAGTACTTC; CDR3: CASGGLAGGQETQYF
size: -; J: TRBJ2-1; D: TRBD2; V: TRBV4-2; DNA: TGTGCCAGCAGCCAGGCTAGCGGGAGGGCCTCTGACGAGCAGTTCTTC; CDR3: CASSQASGRASDEQFF
size: -; J: TRBJ2-5; D: TRBD2; V: TRBV2; DNA: TGTGCCAGCAGTCCCTTACTAGCGGGGGAGACCCAGTACTTC; CDR3: CASSPLLAGETQYF
size: few; J: TRBJ2-1; D: TRBD1; V: TRBV5-6; DNA: TGTGCCAGCAGCTTGTCCCGGGACAGGGCCTACAATGAGCAGTTCTTC; CDR3: CASSLSRDRAYNEQFF
size: -; J: TRBJ1-1; D: -; V: TRBV29-1; DNA: TGCAGCGCCTCGCGCAGGGACACTGAAGCTTTCTTT; CDR3: CSASRRDTEAFF
size: -; J: TRBJ2-7; D: TRBD2; V: TRBV28; DNA: TGTGCCAGCATAGCTAGCGGGAGGGCCGGATCCTACGAGCAGTACTTC; CDR3: CASIASGRAGSYEQYF
size: -; J: TRBJ2-7; D: TRBD2; V: TRBV6-5; DNA: TGTGCCAGCAGAAGTGGGACTAGCGGGTACTACGAGCAGTACTTC; CDR3: CASRSGTSGYYEQYF
size: -; J: TRBJ1-2; D: TRBD1; V: TRBV30; DNA: TGTGCCTGGAGTGACGAATCACAGGGGAATGGCTACACCTTC; CDR3: CAWSDESQGNGYTF
size: -; J: TRBJ2-2; D: TRBD2; V: TRBV7-9; DNA: TGTGCCAGCAGCCCGATGGGACTAGCGGGTAACACCGGGGAGCTGTTTTTT; CDR3: CASSPMGLAGNTGELFF
size: -; J: TRBJ2-2; D: TRBD1; V: TRBV14; DNA: TGTGCCAGCAGCCGCCGGGACAGGGTAAACACCGGGGAGCTGTTTTTT; CDR3: CASSRRDRVNTGELFF
size: -; J: TRBJ2-5; D: -; V: TRBV18; DNA: TGTGCCAGCTCGGAGGTCCAAGAGACCCAGTACTTC; CDR3: CASSEVQETQYF
size: -; J: TRBJ1-3; D: -; V: TRBV15; DNA: TGTGCCACCAGCAGAGATTTGGGGGAGGTGGGAAACACCATATATTTT; CDR3: CATSRDLGEVGNTIYF
size: -; J: TRBJ1-4; D: TRBD1; V: TRBV5-1; DNA: TGCGCCAGCAGCTTGGAACGGCCAGGGGGCCTCCCTAATGAAAAACTGTTTTTT; CDR3: CASSLERPGGLPNEKLFF
size: -; J: TRBJ2-7; D: TRBD2; V: TRBV9; DNA: TGTGCCAGCAGCCTTGAGACTAGCGGGAGACGCGAGCAGTACTTC; CDR3: CASSLETSGRREQYF
size: -; J: TRBJ1-1; D: -; V: TRBV11-2; DNA: TGTGCCAGCAGCCAGAGGACACTGAACACTGAAGCTTTCTTT; CDR3: CASSQRTLNTEAFF
size: -; J: TRBJ1-2; D: TRBD1; V: TRBV30; DNA: TGTGCCTGGAGTGTAATGTTGGGACAGCTCTATGGCTACACCTTC; CDR3: CAWSVMLGQLYGYTF
size: -; J: TRBJ1-1; D: -; V: TRBV29-1; DNA: TGCAGCGCCCGACAGGAAACCTACACTGAAGCTTTCTTT; CDR3: CSARQETYTEAFF
size: -; J: TRBJ2-1; D: -; V: TRBV21-1; DNA: TGTGCCAGCAGGGCGGGAGATAACCCAGTCAATGAGCAGTTCTTC; CDR3: CASRAGDNPVNEQFF
size: -; J: TRBJ2-1; D: TRBD1; V: TRBV5-6; DNA: TGTGCCAGCAGCTTTAGACAGGGCTACAATGAGCAGTTCTTC; CDR3: CASSFRQGYNEQFF
size: -; J: TRBJ2-3; D: TRBD2; V: TRBV19; DNA: TGTGCCAGTAGTAGAGACGGACTAGCCCCAGATACGCAGTATTTT; CDR3: CASSRDGLAPDTQYF
size: few; J: TRBJ2-3; D: TRBD1; V: TRBV30; DNA: TGTGCCTGGAGGGGACAGGCCGGAACAGATACGCAGTATTTT; CDR3: CAWRGQAGTDTQYF
size: -; J: TRBJ2-7; D: -; V: TRBV7-2; DNA: TGTGCCAGCAGCTTAGCGGCTAGCGTCTCCTACGAGCAGTACTTC; CDR3: CASSLAASVSYEQYF
size: -; J: TRBJ1-2; D: TRBD1; V: TRBV19; DNA: TGTGCCAGTAGTATCCCGGGACAGAGCTCCTATGGCTACACCTTC; CDR3: CASSIPGQSSYGYTF
size: -; J: TRBJ2-2; D: TRBD1; V: TRBV15; DNA: TGTGCCACCAGCAGAGACGGGACAGGGCTTTTAGGGGAGCTGTTTTTT; CDR3: CATSRDGTGLLGELFF
size: -; J: TRBJ1-6; D: TRBD1; V: TRBV6-6; DNA: TGTGCCAGCAGCTCGGGACAGGGCAAATCACCCCTCCACTTT; CDR3: CASSSGQGKSPLHF
size: few; J: TRBJ1-2; D: -; V: TRBV2; DNA: TGTGCCAGCAGTGAACGGGGTGGCTACACCTTC; CDR3: CASSERGGYTF
size: -; J: TRBJ1-1; D: -; V: TRBV15; DNA: TGTGCCACCAGCCAAGCAGGGAGGACTGAAGCTTTCTTT; CDR3: CATSQAGRTEAFF
size: -; J: TRBJ2-7; D: -; V: TRBV11-2; DNA: TGTGCCAGCAGCGGCTCGGTGGGGAGGACTCACCCCTACGAGCAGTACTTC; CDR3: CASSGSVGRTHPYEQYF
size: -; J: TRBJ2-7; D: TRBD2; V: TRBV5-5; DNA: TGTGCCAGCAGCACCGGGACTAGCGGGAGCGACGAGCAGTACTTC; CDR3: CASSTGTSGSDEQYF
size: -; J: TRBJ2-7; D: -; V: TRBV12-2; DNA: TGTGCAAGTCGCTTAGGAGGGACATACTCCTACGAGCAGTACTTC; CDR3: CASRLGGTYSYEQYF
size: -; J: TRBJ1-1; D: -; V: TRBV2; DNA: TGTGCCAGCCGGGTGAACACTGAAGCTTTCTTT; CDR3: CASRVNTEAFF
size: few; J: TRBJ2-7; D: TRBD1; V: TRBV25-1; DNA: TGTGCCAGCAGTGAAGGGACAGGGGTTCACGAGCAGTACTTC; CDR3: CASSEGTGVHEQYF
size: -; J: TRBJ1-2; D: -; V: TRBV19; DNA: TGTGCCAGTAGTATTAGGGGCAGGGAGGGAGGCTACACCTTC; CDR3: CASSIRGREGGYTF
size: -; J: TRBJ2-5; D: -; V: TRBV7-3; DNA: TGTGCCAGCAGCAGGAGCACGGGAGAGACCCAGTACTTC; CDR3: CASSRSTGETQYF
size: -; J: TRBJ2-7; D: TRBD2; V: TRBV7-9; DNA: TGTGCCAGCAGCACTAGCGGGAGGGCCCAGGACGAGCAGTACTTC; CDR3: CASSTSGRAQDEQYF
size: -; J: TRBJ1-2; D: -; V: TRBV5-4; DNA: TGTGCCAGCAGCGTGAGAGGGGGACCCCCTAACTATGGCTACACCTTC; CDR3: CASSVRGGPPNYGYTF
size: -; J: TRBJ2-2; D: -; V: TRBV5-4; DNA: TGTGCCAGCAGCCCGCCGACACAGGGGGGGACCGGGGAGCTGTTTTTT; CDR3: CASSPPTQGGTGELFF
size: -; J: TRBJ2-5; D: -; V: TRBV29-1; DNA: TGCAGCGTTGCGCAATCAGGGTCTCGGGAGCAGTACTTC; CDR3: CSVAQSGSREQYF
size: -; J: TRBJ2-1; D: -; V: TRBV6-5; DNA: TGTGCCAGCAGGCGGGGCATCCGAATTTACAATGAGCAGTTCTTC; CDR3: CASRRGIRIYNEQFF
size: -; J: TRBJ1-3; D: -; V: TRBV7-2; DNA: TGTGCCAGCAGCTCGTCGCCCGGGTCCTGGAACACCATATATTTT; CDR3: CASSSSPGSWNTIYF
size: -; J: TRBJ1-1; D: -; V: TRBV29-1; DNA: TGCAGCGTTGAAAAACAACCGAACACTGAAGCTTTCTTT; CDR3: CSVEKQPNTEAFF
size: -; J: TRBJ2-5; D: -; V: TRBV5-1; DNA: TGCGCCAGCAGTCTCCAAGGGGGGGGGAGTTTAGAGACCCAGTACTTC; CDR3: CASSLQGGGSLETQYF
size: -; J: TRBJ1-1; D: -; V: TRBV6-5; DNA: TGTGCCAGCAGTGCCCTCAGGGGAGTTAACACTGAAGCTTTCTTT; CDR3: CASSALRGVNTEAFF